The 29 T cell receptor beta chains listed next were all sequenced from one sample in a study of T cell responses to AZD1222 COVID-19 vaccine. Data came from immunoSEQ multiplex PCR; TCRdb stores just in-frame clones and leaves some out. The table records 200,000 or so clones, around 93% of them present only once. This specimen was peripheral blood, taken 28 days after the second AZD1222 dose. These receptor sequences come from an adult who received the AZD1222 COVID-19 vaccine.

V gene TRBV2 combines with J gene TRBJ2-5; D is unclear. This CDR3 comprises 10 residues. CDR1 and CDR2 (germline): SNHLY, FYNNEI. Trimming removed 5 bases at V and 5 bases at J, with 3 bases between. CDR3 residues: CASSRETQYF. The CDR3 DNA reads as TGTGCCAGCAGTAGGGAGACCCAGTACTTC.

The gene calls are TRBV6-2 or TRBV6-3 and TRBJ2-7; D gene uncertain. The CDR3 is made up of 12 amino acids. V gave up 2 bases and J gave up 3 bases, with 5 bases separating them. Looked up from germline, CDR1 is MNHEY and CDR2 is SVGEGT. CDR3 loop: CASSYPVYEQYF. The CDR3 bases are TGTGCCAGCAGTTACCCGGTCTACGAGCAGTACTTC.

The chain uses TRBV19 and TRBJ1-3; unclear D gene. In germline, CDR1 is LNHDA, CDR2 SQIVND (reference sequence). The CDR3 consists of 16 residues. Trimming took 7 bases from V and 2 from J, leaving 18 bases between them. The CDR3 coding sequence is TGTGCCAGTAAAAAGTGGGAACGGGGAACTGGAAACACCATATATTTT. It codes for CASKKWERGTGNTIYF. Drawing the rest from reference TRBV19 and TRBJ1-3, the complete variable domain is DGGITQSPKYLFRKEGQNVTLSCEQNLNHDAMYWYRQDPGQGLRLIYYSQIVNDFQKGDIAEGYSVSREKKESFPLTVTSAQKNPTAFYLCASKKWERGTGNTIYFGEGSWLTVV.

This chain joins TRBV9 and TRBJ2-7; D is uncertain. Trimming shortened V by 0 bases and J by 3 bases, and 13 bases separated the two germline ends. This CDR3 has 15 residues. Germline CDR1 is SGDLS and CDR2 is YYNGEE. DNA for the CDR3: TGTGCCAGCAGCGTAGCTTCGGCCGGTAACTACGAGCAGTACTTC. Protein sequence: CASSVASAGNYEQYF.

The rearrangement uses TRBV2 and TRBJ2-3, with D unresolved. The CDR3 is made up of 12 amino acids. Germline assignment: CDR1 SNHLY and CDR2 FYNNEI. V lost 3 bases and J 3 bases, leaving 4 bases between the germline ends. CDR3 in amino acids: CASSENTDTQYF. The CDR3 bases are TGTGCCAGCAGTGAGAATACAGATACGCAGTATTTT.

The chain carries TRBV7-7 and TRBJ2-5, with D unresolved. CDR1 is SSHAT and CDR2 is FNYEAQ in the germline V gene (reference sequence). V dropped 1 base and J dropped 3 bases, with 9 bases sitting between them. CDR3 length: 14 residues. The CDR3 bases are TGTGCCAGCAGCTTAGGGTTTAGGGAAGAGACCCAGTACTTC. Translation: CASSLGFREETQYF.

The CDR3 reads CSTSTGTEETQYF. The CDR3 DNA reads as TGCAGCACCTCCACGGGGACCGAAGAGACCCAGTACTTC. The rearrangement joins TRBV29-1 to TRBJ2-5; either TRBD1 or TRBD2 may supply D (5 bases each). The CDR3 runs 13 residues. Trimming cost V 8 bases and J 3 bases, with 16 bases left between them. In germline, CDR1 is SQVTM, CDR2 ANQGSEA. Combining the CDR3 with reference TRBV29-1 and TRBJ2-5 gives the whole variable domain SAVISQKPSRDICQRGTSLTIQCQVDSQVTMMFWYRQQPGQSLTLIATANQGSEATYESGFVIDKFPISRPNLTFSTLTVSNMSPEDSSIYLCSTSTGTEETQYFGPGTRLLVL.

The chain has TRBV5-6 and TRBJ2-1; perhaps TRBD2 as D (6 bases). CDR1 SGHDT and CDR2 YYEEEE come from the germline V gene. The CDR3 runs 15 residues. V gave up 5 bases and J gave up 7 bases, with 19 bases separating them. The CDR3, as DNA: TGTGCCAGCAGATCGACCTCTAGCGCCAGAAATGAGCAGTTCTTC. Amino acids: CASRSTSSARNEQFF.

The chain couples TRBV11-3 to TRBJ2-1; D is undetermined. Germline V gene data show CDR1 as SGHNT and CDR2 as YENEEA. The CDR3 extends over 13 amino acids. The germline V and J ends were trimmed by 5 bases and 6 bases, with 11 bases remaining between them. The CDR3 is CASSAPASNEQFF. Written as DNA, the CDR3 is TGTGCCAGCAGCGCCCCGGCTAGCAATGAGCAGTTCTTC.

This clone was recorded only once. The chain links TRBV6-5 to TRBJ1-1, with 7 bases identical to TRBD1. Per the germline V gene, CDR1 is MNHEY and CDR2 is SVGAGI. CDR3 length: 12 amino acids. With 2 bases clipped from V and 10 bases from J, the junction kept 4 bases outside the gene matches. The CDR3 loop is CASSYVRTGAFF. The CDR3 DNA reads as TGTGCCAGCAGTTACGTAAGGACAGGAGCTTTCTTT.

V usage is TRBV5-1 and J usage is TRBJ2-5; D may correspond to TRBD1 or TRBD2 (5 bases each). Germline CDR1 and CDR2: SGHRS and YFSETQ. This CDR3 has 15 amino acids. V lost 4 bases and J lost 5, with 18 bases in between. CDR3 protein: CASSPHTQGGETQYF. The CDR3 DNA is TGCGCCAGCAGCCCTCACACCCAGGGCGGGGAGACCCAGTACTTC.

The chain couples TRBV29-1 to TRBJ1-1; a possible D gene is TRBD1 (5 bases). The ends were cut back, 1 base at V and 3 bases at J, with 9 bases in the middle. Germline CDR1 SQVTM, CDR2 ANQGSEA. The CDR3 spans 13 residues. The CDR3, as DNA: TGCAGCGTTGAAGTGGGAGGGGACACTGAAGCTTTCTTT. Residues: CSVEVGGDTEAFF.

This chain links TRBV20-1 with TRBJ1-4, with 8 bases fitting TRBD1. Trimming at V came to 3 bases and at J to 5 bases, leaving 8 bases not matched to a gene. This CDR3 has 15 residues. From germline, CDR1 is DFQATT and CDR2 SNEGSKA (reference sequence). The CDR3 DNA reads TGCAGTGCTAGTGTGGCCAGACAGGGGAATGAAAAACTGTTTTTT. As protein: CSASVARQGNEKLFF.

V is TRBV19 and J is TRBJ1-5, with 9 bases lining up with TRBD1. Germline assignment: CDR1 LNHDA and CDR2 SQIVND (reference sequence). V was pared by 3 bases and J by 5 bases, with 5 bases of the junction left unmatched. The CDR3 consists of 15 residues. In nucleotides, the CDR3 is TGTGCCAGTAGTATCGCGGGACAGGGTTATCAGCCCCAGCATTTT. Residues: CASSIAGQGYQPQHF.

CDR3 sequence reads: CASSLASGAEQPQHF. CDR3 sequence (DNA): TGTGCCAGCAGCTTAGCATCCGGGGCAGAGCAGCCCCAGCATTTT. The chain combines TRBV7-9 with TRBJ1-5, with D possibly TRBD1 on 5 matching bases. Germline V gene sequence: CDR1 SEHNR, CDR2 FQNEAQ (reference sequence). Trimming shortened V by 0 bases and J by 7 bases, and 13 bases separated the two germline ends. The CDR3 sequence is 15 residues long.

The V and J genes are TRBV23-1 and TRBJ1-1, with TRBD1 matching over 10 bases. TRBV23-1 belongs to the ORF category, with a function that is uncertain. The ends lost 4 bases at V and 4 bases at J; junction bases unmatched: 12. The CDR3 runs to 17 residues. In nucleotides, the CDR3 is TGCGCCAGCAGTCCCACATTAGCCGGACAGGGGGGCACTGAAGCTTTCTTT. Amino acid sequence: CASSPTLAGQGGTEAFF.

J is TRBJ2-1 and V is TRBV7-3; 7 bases map to TRBD1. There are 14 residues in the CDR3. From germline, CDR1 is SGHTA and CDR2 FQGTGA. The trim removed 3 bases at V and 7 bases at J, leaving 6 bases unmatched. Here the CDR3 reads CASSLRQGANEQFF. CDR3 nucleotide sequence: TGTGCCAGCAGCTTGAGACAGGGCGCAAATGAGCAGTTCTTC.

The chain has TRBV2 and TRBJ2-5, with a possible D match to TRBD2 (5 bases). Trimming removed 8 bases from V and 3 bases from J, with 10 bases in between. This CDR3 is 12 amino acids long. Germline values: CDR1 SNHLY, CDR2 FYNNEI. The CDR3 is CASWRREETQYF. CDR3 nucleotides: TGTGCCAGCTGGAGGCGGGAAGAGACCCAGTACTTC.

The gene calls are TRBV6-6 and TRBJ2-1, with no clear D. Trimming pared 0 bases from V and 2 bases from J, leaving 8 bases between. The CDR3 totals 15 residues. The germline V gene encodes CDR1 MNHNY and CDR2 SVGAGI (reference sequence). The DNA of the CDR3 is TGTGCCAGCAGTTACTCGGGGTTGGCCTACAATGAGCAGTTCTTC. This translates into CASSYSGLAYNEQFF.

The J gene is TRBJ2-2, the V gene TRBV7-3; D is uncertain. This CDR3 has 16 amino acids. The V and J ends lost 5 bases and 1 base respectively, with 14 bases between them. Germline-derived CDR1 and CDR2 are SGHTA and FQGTGA. The DNA for the CDR3 is TGTGCCAGCAGCCCAAGCCCTAACCAGAACACCGGGGAGCTGTTTTTT. This gives the protein CASSPSPNQNTGELFF. Full variable domain (remainder filled in from reference TRBV7-3 and TRBJ2-2): GAGVSQTPSNKVTEKGKYVELRCDPISGHTALYWYRQSLGQGPEFLIYFQGTGAADDSGLPNDRFFAVRPEGSVSTLKIQRTERGDSAVYLCASSPSPNQNTGELFFGEGSRLTVL.

On this clone itself: Other DNA variants within this sample encode the same CDR3. The rearrangement uses TRBV7-3 and TRBJ1-1, with 12 nucleotides matching TRBD1. CDR1 SGHTA and CDR2 FQGTGA come from the germline V gene. The CDR3 is 15 amino acids. V lost 4 bases and J lost 3; bases outside the gene matches: 3. CDR3 sequence (DNA): TGTGCCAGCAGCTCCGGGACAGGGGGCTACACTGAAGCTTTCTTT. It is translated as CASSSGTGGYTEAFF.

This chain joins TRBV7-2 and TRBJ1-6, with TRBD1 as a possible D gene (6 bases). Deletions cut 3 bases from V and 5 bases from J, with 8 bases between. The CDR3 is 14 amino acids. Germline values: CDR1 SGHTA, CDR2 FQGNSA. CDR3 in DNA: TGTGCCAGCAGCTTCCAGGGGAATAATTCACCCCTCCACTTT. Its translation: CASSFQGNNSPLHF.

The chain employs TRBV25-1 and TRBJ2-2; no clear D gene. CDR1 is MGHDK and CDR2 is SYGVNS in the germline V gene. There are 13 residues in the CDR3. V gave up 4 bases and J gave up 4 bases, with 7 bases separating them. In DNA form, the CDR3 reads TGTGCCAGCAGTGGCACTGGCACCGGGGAGCTGTTTTTT. The encoded protein is CASSGTGTGELFF.

The rearrangement joins TRBV6-5 to TRBJ2-7; 7 nucleotides align to TRBD1. The CDR3 is 15 residues long. The V gene end was trimmed by 2 bases and the J gene end by 1 base; junction bases not matched to a gene: 5. Germline CDR1 reads MNHEY; CDR2 reads SVGAGI. CDR3 region: CASSYLPRGSYEQYF. For the CDR3, the DNA is TGTGCCAGCAGTTACCTCCCCAGGGGGTCCTACGAGCAGTACTTC.

The J gene is TRBJ1-2, the V gene TRBV29-1; no firm D call. Germline V gene data show CDR1 as SQVTM and CDR2 as ANQGSEA. The CDR3 totals 11 residues. The V and J ends lost 7 bases and 4 bases respectively, with 10 bases between them. CDR3 sequence reads: CSADAVYGYTF. CDR3 sequence (DNA): TGCAGCGCCGACGCGGTCTATGGCTACACCTTC.

The chain couples TRBV2 to TRBJ2-1; the D gene is possibly TRBD1 (5 bases). The CDR3 spans 14 residues. The V gene's germline CDR1 is SNHLY and CDR2 FYNNEI. V was pared by 6 bases and J by 2 bases, with 11 bases between. CDR3 DNA sequence: TGTGCCAGCAGCGTCCAGGGCCCCTACAATGAGCAGTTCTTC. Translating gives CASSVQGPYNEQFF.

The V call is TRBV7-8, the J call TRBJ1-5; no clear D. The CDR3 loop spans 14 amino acids. Per germline, CDR1 SGHVS and CDR2 FQNEAQ. V gave up 0 bases and J gave up 5 bases, with 8 bases separating them. The CDR3 is CASSLAGKDQPQHF. DNA for the CDR3: TGTGCCAGCAGCTTAGCGGGAAAGGATCAGCCCCAGCATTTT.

The chain combines TRBV6-1 with TRBJ1-2; D might be TRBD1 (6 bases). Trimming cost V 0 bases and J 4 bases, with 6 bases left between them. The germline V gene encodes CDR1 MNHNS and CDR2 SASEGT. This CDR3 contains 13 residues. The DNA for the CDR3 is TGTGCCAGCAGTGAAGCCAGGGGCTATGGCTACACCTTC. Translating gives CASSEARGYGYTF.

V and J are TRBV13 and TRBJ2-3, with 10 positions matching TRBD2. V shed 5 bases, J shed 4 bases, and the junction held 15 bases outside the gene matches. Per germline, CDR1 PRHDT and CDR2 FYEKMQ (reference sequence). The CDR3 totals 18 residues. CDR3 region: CASSLPLQRGGLADTQYF. Written as DNA, the CDR3 is TGTGCCAGCAGCCTCCCTCTTCAGCGGGGGGGCCTAGCAGATACGCAGTATTTT.